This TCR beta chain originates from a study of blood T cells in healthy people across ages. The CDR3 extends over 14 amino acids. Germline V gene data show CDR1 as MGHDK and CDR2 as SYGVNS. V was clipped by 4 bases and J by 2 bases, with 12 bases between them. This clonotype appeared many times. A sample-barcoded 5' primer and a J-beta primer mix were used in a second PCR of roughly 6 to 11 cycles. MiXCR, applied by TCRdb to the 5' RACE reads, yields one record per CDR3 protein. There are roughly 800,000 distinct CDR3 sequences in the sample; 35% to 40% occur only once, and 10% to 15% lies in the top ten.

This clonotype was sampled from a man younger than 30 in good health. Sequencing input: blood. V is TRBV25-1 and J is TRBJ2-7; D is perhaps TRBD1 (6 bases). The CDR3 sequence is CASSGQEEAYEQYF. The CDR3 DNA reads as TGTGCCAGCAGTGGACAGGAAGAAGCCTACGAGCAGTACTTC.